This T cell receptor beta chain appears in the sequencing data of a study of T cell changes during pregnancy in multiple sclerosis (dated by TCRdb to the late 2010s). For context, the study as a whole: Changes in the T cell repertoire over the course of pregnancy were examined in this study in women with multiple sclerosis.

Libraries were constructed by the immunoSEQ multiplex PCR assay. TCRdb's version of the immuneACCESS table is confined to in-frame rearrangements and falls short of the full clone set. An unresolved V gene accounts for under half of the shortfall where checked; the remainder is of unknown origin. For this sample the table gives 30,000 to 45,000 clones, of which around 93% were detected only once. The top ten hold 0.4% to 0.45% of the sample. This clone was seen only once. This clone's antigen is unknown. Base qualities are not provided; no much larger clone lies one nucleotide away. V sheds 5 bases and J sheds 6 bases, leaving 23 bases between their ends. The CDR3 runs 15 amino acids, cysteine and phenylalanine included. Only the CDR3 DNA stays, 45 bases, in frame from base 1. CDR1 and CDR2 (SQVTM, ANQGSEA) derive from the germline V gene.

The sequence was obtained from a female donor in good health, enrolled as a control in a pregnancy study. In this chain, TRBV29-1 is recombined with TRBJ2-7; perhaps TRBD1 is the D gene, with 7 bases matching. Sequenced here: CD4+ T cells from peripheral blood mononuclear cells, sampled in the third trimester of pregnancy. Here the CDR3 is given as CSVLPLRGDVSEQYF. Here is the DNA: TGCAGCGTTCTCCCCCTCAGGGGGGACGTTTCCGAGCAGTACTTC.